These T cell receptor beta chains were read from a single sample in a study of control samples from healthy donors and cancer patients. The assay was immunoSEQ multiplex PCR, and TCRdb's table has in-frame clones only and misses some. The sample shows 190,000 or so clones, just under 95% of them seen only once. The sample consisted of blood. Source of these receptors: a man in his late teens or twenties in good health. Each CDR3 is given with its conserved first and last residue. Each record gives: J gene, D gene, clone size, V gene, CDR3 protein, CDR3 DNA. A D gene is named only where the DNA matches it firmly. Clone sizes are given selectively: once, few, many, or a class where the clone is expanded.

>TRBJ1-2|NA|few|TRBV3-1/TRBV3-2
CASSQNLVLLSF
TGTGCCAGCAGCCAAAATCTAGTGCTTTTGAGCTTC
>TRBJ1-5|TRBD1|NA|TRBV6-1
CASSANPNARTGGFNQPQHF
TGTGCCAGCAGTGCAAACCCCAACGCGCGGACAGGGGGCTTCAATCAGCCCCAGCATTTT
>TRBJ2-1|NA|NA|TRBV2
CASARTVYNEQFF
TGTGCCAGCGCCCGGACAGTCTACAATGAGCAGTTCTTC
>TRBJ2-6|TRBD1|NA|TRBV30
CAWSHKGAVSGANVLTF
TGTGCCTGGAGTCATAAGGGGGCCGTCTCTGGGGCCAACGTCCTGACTTTC
>TRBJ2-6|TRBD1|NA|TRBV29-1
CSVDRVNSGANVLTF
TGCAGCGTGGACAGGGTAAACTCTGGGGCCAACGTCCTGACTTTC
>TRBJ2-2|NA|NA|TRBV11-3
CASSLDGRPAGNTGELFF
TGTGCCAGCAGCTTAGATGGACGACCAGCGGGGAACACCGGGGAGCTGTTTTTT
>TRBJ1-5|NA|NA|TRBV6-1
CASSEFYVRGLNQPQHF
TGTGCCAGCAGTGAATTCTATGTTCGGGGCCTAAATCAGCCCCAGCATTTT
>TRBJ2-2|TRBD2|NA|TRBV5-1
CASEVAGGPNTGELFF
TGCGCCAGCGAGGTAGCGGGGGGACCGAACACCGGGGAGCTGTTTTTT
>TRBJ2-7|NA|NA|TRBV11-2
CASSSGSYEQYF
TGTGCCAGCAGCTCGGGCTCCTACGAGCAGTACTTC
>TRBJ2-7|NA|NA|TRBV6-5
CASRWTRDGEQYF
TGTGCCAGCAGATGGACAAGGGATGGGGAGCAGTACTTC